These 14 T cell receptor beta chains were sequenced from one sample in a study of CXCR4 blockade with PD-1 therapy in pancreatic cancer. TCRdb keeps only in-frame clones here, not all; method: immunoSEQ multiplex PCR. The sample lists fewer than 10,000 clones, roughly three fifths occurring once. Source material: tumor tissue. Receptors were obtained from a human donor with pancreatic ductal adenocarcinoma.

V is TRBV18 and J is TRBJ2-1, with 10 positions matching TRBD1. This CDR3 region has 13 residues. Germline-derived CDR1 and CDR2 are KGHSH and LQKENI. The J segment lost 15 bases and the V segment lost 2 bases, leaving 7 bases of the junction unmatched. CDR3 region: CASSPGGQGWPFF. The CDR3 DNA reads as TGTGCCAGCTCACCAGGGGGACAGGGGTGGCCGTTCTTC.

This clone is medium-sized in the sample. The CDR3 nucleotides read TGTGCCAGCAGCTCCCGGGACAGAAATGAAAAACTGTTTTTT. This translates into CASSSRDRNEKLFF. The genes are TRBV11-3 and TRBJ1-4, with TRBD1 matching over 7 bases. CDR1 SGHNT and CDR2 YENEEA come from the germline V gene. J lost 5 bases, V lost 4 bases, and 4 bases had no gene match. The CDR3 is made up of 14 amino acids. The complete variable domain, with remaining parts taken from reference TRBV11-3 and TRBJ1-4, reads EAGVVQSPRYKIIEKKQPVAFWCNPISGHNTLYWYLQNLGQGPELLIRYENEEAVDDSQLPKDRFSAERLKGVDSTLKIQPAELGDSAVYLCASSSRDRNEKLFFGSGTQLSVL.

The chain links TRBV28 to TRBJ2-1, with 8 bases identical to TRBD1. Losses at the gene ends were 3 bases for V and 6 bases for J; bases not matched to a gene: 10. The CDR3 loop spans 16 amino acids. CDR1 is MDHEN and CDR2 is SYDVKM in the germline V gene. The CDR3 is CASSFPRPRGRNEQFF. In DNA form, the CDR3 reads TGTGCCAGCAGTTTCCCAAGGCCCAGGGGGCGCAATGAGCAGTTCTTC. Drawing the rest from reference TRBV28 and TRBJ2-1, the complete variable domain is DVKVTQSSRYLVKRTGEKVFLECVQDMDHENMFWYRQDPGLGLRLIYFSYDVKMKEKGDIPEGYSVSREKKERFSLILESASTNQTSMYLCASSFPRPRGRNEQFFGPGTRLTVL.

The chain recombines TRBV14 with TRBJ2-2, with 7 nucleotides matching TRBD1. The CDR3 is made up of 16 amino acids. Trimming took 3 bases from V and 3 from J; bases not matched to a gene: 7. Germline V CDR1 and CDR2: SGHDN, FVKESK. The CDR3 loop reads CASSQETGRDTGELFF. Written as DNA, the CDR3 is TGTGCCAGCAGCCAGGAGACAGGGCGCGACACCGGGGAGCTGTTTTTT.

The sample holds a few counts of this clone. This chain uses TRBV9 with TRBJ2-3; 12 bases line up with TRBD2. This CDR3 has 16 amino acids. V lost 0 bases and J lost 3; bases outside the gene matches: 2. The germline V gene has CDR1 SGDLS and CDR2 YYNGEE. The CDR3 here is CASSVGLAGVTDTQYF. The CDR3, as DNA: TGTGCCAGCAGCGTAGGACTAGCGGGAGTAACAGATACGCAGTATTTT.

The V call is TRBV11-1, the J call TRBJ2-2; tentatively, D is TRBD2 (6 bases). This CDR3 spans 17 amino acids. V was pared by 5 bases and J by 5 bases, with 21 bases between. Germline assignment: CDR1 SGHAT and CDR2 FQDESV (reference sequence). The CDR3 DNA reads as TGTGCCAGCAGCCAAGCCCTCGGGGGTAGAGGGACCGGGGAGCTGTTTTTT. Its translation is CASSQALGGRGTGELFF.

There are a few counts of this clone. The read terminates 5 residues ahead of where the CDR3 ends, so the germline J gene completes it. V is TRBV28 and J is TRBJ2-3, with D perhaps matching TRBD2 (6 bases). Germline lookup yields CDR1 MDHEN and CDR2 SYDVKM. The CDR3 loop spans 14 amino acids. CDR3 DNA, as far as it was read: TGTGCCAGCATACCGGGAGTGGGGACA. It translates to CASIPGVGT. The complete CDR3 protein is CASIPGVGTDTQYF.

This chain joins TRBV12-5 and TRBJ2-7; 10 positions match TRBD1. There are 14 residues in the CDR3. J gave up 3 bases and V 4 bases, and 3 bases lay outside the gene matches. The V gene's germline CDR1 is LGHNT and CDR2 FRNRAP. In DNA, the CDR3 is TGTGCTAGTGGTTCGGACAGGGGGGACTACGAGCAGTACTTC. This sequence encodes CASGSDRGDYEQYF.

V usage is TRBV25-1 and J usage is TRBJ2-1; 9 bases fit TRBD2. This CDR3 has 14 amino acids. Germline CDR1 is MGHDK and CDR2 is SYGVNS. V dropped 3 bases and J dropped 7; count of bases not matched to a gene: 4. DNA for the CDR3: TGTGCCAGCAGTGAGGCGGGACTAGCTAATGAGCAGTTCTTC. Encoded protein: CASSEAGLANEQFF.

This clone was seen just once. The CDR3 region has the DNA TGTGCCACCAGCCGGGACGTCGGACGGAGCACCGGGGAGCTGTTTTTT. It translates to CATSRDVGRSTGELFF. The rearrangement joins TRBV15 to TRBJ2-2, with D perhaps given as TRBD1 or TRBD2 (5 bases each). Deletions cut 5 bases from V and 4 bases from J, with 17 bases between. Germline loops: CDR1 LNHNV, CDR2 YYDKDF (reference sequence). The CDR3 is made up of 16 amino acids. The full variable domain, rest sourced from reference TRBV15 and TRBJ2-2, is DAMVIQNPRYQVTQFGKPVTLSCSQTLNHNVMYWYQQKSSQAPKLLFHYYDKDFNNEADTPDNFQSRRPNTSFCFLDIRSPGLGDTAMYLCATSRDVGRSTGELFFGEGSRLTVL.

This clone has just one count. The V and J genes are TRBV19 and TRBJ1-4; D gene ambiguous. This CDR3 spans 13 amino acids. Germline V CDR1 and CDR2: LNHDA, SQIVND (reference sequence). The ends were cut back, 9 bases at V and 4 bases at J, with 12 bases in the middle. CDR3: CASTPGFNEKLFF. The CDR3 DNA reads TGTGCCAGCACCCCGGGATTTAATGAAAAACTGTTTTTT.

This chain links TRBV28 with TRBJ2-2; 10 bases map to TRBD1. The CDR3 length is 15 residues. V lost 6 bases, J lost 3 bases, and 4 bases stayed unmatched. Germline CDR1 and CDR2: MDHEN and SYDVKM. For the CDR3, the DNA is TGTGCCAGCAGCGGGACAGGGGCGTACACCGGGGAGCTGTTTTTT. Its protein product is CASSGTGAYTGELFF.

This clone has only a few counts. As DNA, the CDR3 is TGTGCCAGCAGTAGGGATAGAGAGACCCAGTACTTC. Protein product: CASSRDRETQYF. This rearrangement joins TRBV6-8 to TRBJ2-5; no clear D. CDR3 size: 12 residues. The V end was cut by 5 bases, the J end by 4 bases, with 8 bases between. Germline V CDR1 and CDR2: MNHGY, SAAAGT.

The CDR3 DNA is TGTGCCAGTAGTACACTAAGGACAGGGGTGAACACTGAAGCTTTCTTT. Translated: CASSTLRTGVNTEAFF. The chain carries TRBV19 and TRBJ1-1; 9 bases agree with TRBD1. CDR1 is LNHDA, CDR2 SQIVND, per germline (reference sequence). V shed 4 bases and J 0 bases; nucleotides not matched to a gene: 6. The CDR3 contains 16 residues.